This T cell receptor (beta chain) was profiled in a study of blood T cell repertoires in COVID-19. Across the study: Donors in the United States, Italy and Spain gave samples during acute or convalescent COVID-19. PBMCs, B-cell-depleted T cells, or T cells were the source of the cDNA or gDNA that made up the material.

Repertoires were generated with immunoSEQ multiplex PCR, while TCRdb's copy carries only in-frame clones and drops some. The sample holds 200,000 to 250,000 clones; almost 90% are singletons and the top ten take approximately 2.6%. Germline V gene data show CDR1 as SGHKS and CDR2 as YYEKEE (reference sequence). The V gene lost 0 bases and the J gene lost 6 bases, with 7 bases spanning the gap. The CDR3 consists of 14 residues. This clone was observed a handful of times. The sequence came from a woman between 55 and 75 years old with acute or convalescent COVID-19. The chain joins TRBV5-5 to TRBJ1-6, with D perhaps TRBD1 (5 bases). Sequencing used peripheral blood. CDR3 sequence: CASSLGQTNSPLHF. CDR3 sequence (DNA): TGTGCCAGCAGCTTGGGACAGACTAATTCACCCCTCCACTTT.